This TCR beta chain derives from a study of molecular identifiers for immune sequencing clone quantification. Libraries used 20,000 to 1,000,000 sorted naive CD8 T cells and 10%, 30% or 50% RNA input. Trimming at V came to 3 bases and at J to 6 bases, leaving 15 bases not matched to a gene. The germline V gene has CDR1 SGHTA and CDR2 FQGNSA. The CDR3 totals 19 residues. Methods described previously were used for bulk TCR libraries, and listed TCR primers were applied. TCRdb fed the PCR reads into MiXCR, producing one record per CDR3 protein. The sample holds approximately 550,000 distinct CDR3 sequences; about 25% are singletons and the top ten take 0.76%.

This rearrangement joins TRBV7-2 to TRBJ2-1; TRBD1 matches at 12 bases. The sequenced sample was naive CD8+ T cells from blood, with Jurkat cell RNA spiked in. Subset specified: FACS-sorted CD8+CD4-CCR7+CD45RA+ naive T cells. The TCR was taken from a human donor in good health. Some libraries in this study had Jurkat cell RNA spiked in. The CDR3 sequence is CASSFPGQGASPRGNEQFF. The CDR3 coding sequence is TGTGCCAGCAGCTTCCCGGGACAGGGGGCCTCACCTCGGGGCAATGAGCAGTTCTTC.